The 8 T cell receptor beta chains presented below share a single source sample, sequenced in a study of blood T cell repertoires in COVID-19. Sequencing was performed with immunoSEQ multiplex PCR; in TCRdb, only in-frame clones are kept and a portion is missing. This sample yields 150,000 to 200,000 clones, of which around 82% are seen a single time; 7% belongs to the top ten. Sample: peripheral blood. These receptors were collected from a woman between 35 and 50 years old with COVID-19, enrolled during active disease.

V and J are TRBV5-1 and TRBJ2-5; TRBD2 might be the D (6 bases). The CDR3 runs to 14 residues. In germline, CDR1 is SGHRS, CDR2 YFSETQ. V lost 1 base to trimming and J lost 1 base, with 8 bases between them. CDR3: CASSLQAGQETQYF. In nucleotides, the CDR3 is TGCGCCAGCAGCTTGCAAGCGGGCCAAGAGACCCAGTACTTC.

The CDR3 loop is CASSVTQGGEQYF. CDR3 nucleotide sequence: TGCGCCAGCAGTGTCACACAGGGGGGCGAGCAGTACTTC. The rearrangement uses TRBV10-1 and TRBJ2-7; TRBD1 matches 8 bases. CDR1 and CDR2 from the germline V gene are WNHNN and SYGVQD (reference sequence). Trimming took 4 bases from V and 6 from J; bases not matched to a gene: 5. This CDR3 region has 13 residues.

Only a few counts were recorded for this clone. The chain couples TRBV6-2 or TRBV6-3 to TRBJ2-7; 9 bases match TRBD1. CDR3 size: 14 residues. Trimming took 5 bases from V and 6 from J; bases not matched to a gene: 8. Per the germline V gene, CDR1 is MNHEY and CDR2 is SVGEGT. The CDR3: CASSKRTGDGEQYF. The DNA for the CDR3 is TGTGCCAGCAGTAAGAGGACAGGGGACGGCGAGCAGTACTTC.

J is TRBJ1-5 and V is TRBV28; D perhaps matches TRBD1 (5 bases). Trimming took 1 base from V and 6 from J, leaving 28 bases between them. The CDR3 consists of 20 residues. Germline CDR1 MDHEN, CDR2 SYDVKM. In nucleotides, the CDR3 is TGTGCCAGCAGTTTATTGTTGAGGGGAGGGGTGGAGTGGGGTCGTCAGCCCCAGCATTTT. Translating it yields CASSLLLRGGVEWGRQPQHF. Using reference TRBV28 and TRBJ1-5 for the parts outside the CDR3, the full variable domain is DVKVTQSSRYLVKRTGEKVFLECVQDMDHENMFWYRQDPGLGLRLIYFSYDVKMKEKGDIPEGYSVSREKKERFSLILESASTNQTSMYLCASSLLLRGGVEWGRQPQHFGDGTRLSIL.

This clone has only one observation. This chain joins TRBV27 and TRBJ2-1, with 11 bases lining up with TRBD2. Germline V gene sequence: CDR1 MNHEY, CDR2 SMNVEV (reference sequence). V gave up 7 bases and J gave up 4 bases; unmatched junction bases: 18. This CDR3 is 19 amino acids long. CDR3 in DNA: TGTGCCAGCACCCCTAAAGTTGCCCCCGGGACTAGCGGATACAATGAGCAGTTCTTC. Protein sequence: CASTPKVAPGTSGYNEQFF.

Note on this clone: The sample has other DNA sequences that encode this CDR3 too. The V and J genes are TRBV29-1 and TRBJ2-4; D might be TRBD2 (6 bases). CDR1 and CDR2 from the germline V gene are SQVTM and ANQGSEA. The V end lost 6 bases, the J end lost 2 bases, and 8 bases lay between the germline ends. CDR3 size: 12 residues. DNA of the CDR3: TGCAGCGTGGGGGGATCCAAAAACATTCAGTACTTC. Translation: CSVGGSKNIQYF.

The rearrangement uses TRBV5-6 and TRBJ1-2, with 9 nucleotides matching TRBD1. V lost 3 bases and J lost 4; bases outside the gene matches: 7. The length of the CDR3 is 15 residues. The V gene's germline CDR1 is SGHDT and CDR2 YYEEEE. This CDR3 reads CASSSRGQGFYGYTF. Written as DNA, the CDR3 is TGTGCCAGCAGCTCCCGGGGACAGGGATTCTATGGCTACACCTTC.

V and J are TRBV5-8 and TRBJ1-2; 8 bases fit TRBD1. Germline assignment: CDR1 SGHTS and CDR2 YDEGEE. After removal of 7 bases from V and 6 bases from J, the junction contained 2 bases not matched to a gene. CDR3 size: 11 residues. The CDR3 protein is CASRQGNGYTF. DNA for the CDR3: TGTGCCAGCCGACAGGGGAATGGCTACACCTTC.